A selection of T cell receptor beta chains follows, all from one sample in a study of blood T cells in healthy people across ages. TCRdb re-called the 5' RACE reads with MiXCR, one entry per CDR3 protein. The sample shows 1.5 million to 2 million distinct CDR3 sequences, 28% of them seen only once. Sequenced: blood. All receptors come from a woman under 40 in good health. CDR3s include the opening cysteine and the closing phenylalanine or tryptophan. A D gene is named only where the DNA matches it firmly. For some rows the clone size is stated as once, few or many, or as a class when expanded; others skip it.

v_call	d_call	clone_size	j_call	cdr3_aa	cdr3_nt
TRBV12-3/TRBV12-4	TRBD1	few	TRBJ1-6	CASRAGSGGSYNSPLHF	TGTGCCAGCAGGGCGGGCTCAGGGGGCTCCTATAATTCACCCCTCCACTTT
TRBV5-1	-	-	TRBJ2-3	CASSFQTGTDTQYF	TGCGCCAGCAGCTTCCAGACAGGTACAGATACGCAGTATTTT
TRBV28	-	-	TRBJ1-6	CASSAILSPLHF	TGTGCCAGCAGCGCGATCCTTTCACCCCTCCACTTT
TRBV19	-	-	TRBJ1-5	CAGGDSLNQPQHF	TGTGCCGGAGGAGACAGCCTGAATCAGCCCCAGCATTTT
TRBV4-1	TRBD2	few	TRBJ2-2	CASSQEGGGWNTGELFF	TGCGCCAGCAGCCAAGAGGGGGGGGGATGGAACACCGGGGAGCTGTTTTTT
TRBV11-2	-	-	TRBJ1-3	CASSLVTGPRGNTIYF	TGTGCCAGCAGCTTAGTCACAGGGCCCCGCGGAAACACCATATATTTT
TRBV10-3	-	-	TRBJ2-7	CAISEDSGSSYEQYF	TGTGCCATCAGTGAGGACAGCGGAAGCTCCTACGAGCAGTACTTC
TRBV20-1	-	-	TRBJ2-1	CSASFRGASNEQFF	TGCAGTGCTAGTTTCCGGGGGGCTTCCAATGAGCAGTTCTTC
TRBV7-9	-	-	TRBJ2-1	CASSLRGTAQFF	TGTGCCAGCAGCCTGCGAGGGACCGCGCAGTTCTTC
TRBV12-3/TRBV12-4	-	-	TRBJ2-1	CASSPAVLRGSEQFF	TGTGCCAGCAGTCCCGCCGTCCTCAGGGGTAGTGAGCAGTTCTTC
TRBV20-1	TRBD2	-	TRBJ2-1	CSARQLADYNEQFF	TGCAGTGCTAGACAGCTAGCGGATTACAATGAGCAGTTCTTC
TRBV20-1	TRBD2	few	TRBJ2-1	CSGTGLAGIGEQFF	TGCAGTGGAACGGGACTAGCGGGAATAGGTGAGCAGTTCTTC
TRBV4-1	-	-	TRBJ2-3	CASSQGAGTSTDTQYF	TGCGCCAGCAGCCAAGGCGCGGGGACTAGCACAGATACGCAGTATTTT
TRBV4-3	-	-	TRBJ2-1	CASSQDVAAREQVF	TGCGCCAGCAGCCAAGATGTCGCAGCCCGTGAGCAGGTCTTC
TRBV12-3/TRBV12-4	TRBD1	many	TRBJ2-7	CASSLGTGSSEQYF	TGTGCCAGCAGTTTAGGGACAGGGTCCTCCGAGCAGTACTTC
TRBV20-1	-	-	TRBJ2-5	CSARDVARPQYF	TGCAGTGCTAGAGATGTGGCCCGGCCCCAGTACTTC
TRBV7-2	-	-	TRBJ2-5	CASSLGVSISWGKETQYF	TGTGCCAGCAGCTTAGGGGTATCCATAAGCTGGGGGAAAGAGACCCAGTACTTC
TRBV10-3	-	many	TRBJ2-7	CAIGSMGGDYEQYF	TGTGCCATCGGGTCAATGGGGGGCGACTACGAGCAGTACTTC
TRBV24-1	-	few	TRBJ2-1	CAASDGESSYNEQFF	TGTGCCGCCAGTGACGGGGAGAGCTCCTACAATGAGCAGTTCTTC
TRBV12-3/TRBV12-4	TRBD1	many	TRBJ2-1	CASSPRTGGSGTYNEQFF	TGTGCCAGCAGTCCCCGGACAGGGGGCTCGGGTACGTACAATGAGCAGTTCTTC
TRBV28	TRBD2	-	TRBJ2-7	CAGSIPAGTSADEQYF	TGTGCCGGCAGTATACCCGCCGGGACTAGTGCTGACGAGCAGTACTTC
TRBV18	TRBD1	-	TRBJ2-5	CASSPNRGGVQETQYF	TGTGCCAGCTCACCTAACAGGGGCGGCGTTCAAGAGACCCAGTACTTC
TRBV6-2/TRBV6-3	-	few	TRBJ1-5	CASSYSSRAGQPQHF	TGTGCCAGCAGTTACTCGAGCAGGGCGGGGCAGCCCCAGCATTTT
TRBV12-3/TRBV12-4	-	-	TRBJ2-7	CASSPPAGNEQYF	TGTGCCAGCAGCCCCCCAGCGGGCAACGAGCAGTACTTC